This TCR beta chain was sequenced in a study of blood T cell repertoires in COVID-19. Study-wide context: There were acute and convalescent COVID-19 samples, and they came from the United States, Italy and Spain.

V lost 7 bases to trimming and J lost 1 base, with 11 bases between them. There are 13 residues in the CDR3. Authors' data handling: Amplified reference gene primers provided the basis for estimating nucleated cell counts. Repertoires were generated with immunoSEQ multiplex PCR, while TCRdb's copy carries only in-frame clones and drops some. D and trimming come from the DNA, and the V and J calls and clone size come from that table. The sample lists 160,000 or so clones, roughly 90% occurring once. Sequencing was performed on peripheral blood. The chain joins TRBV12-3 or TRBV12-4 to TRBJ2-7, with D perhaps matching TRBD1 (7 bases). This sequence was found in a man aged 55 to 70 with acute or convalescent COVID-19. The CDR3 bases are TGTGCCAGCAATCCAGGGGGGTCCTACGAGCAGTACTTC. This sequence encodes CASNPGGSYEQYF.